The clone carrying this T cell receptor (beta chain) came up once. The CDR3 runs to 19 residues. Germline CDR1 MGHRA, CDR2 YSYEKL. Trimming left V 0 bases short and J 8 bases short, with 25 bases between. This sample was included in a study of blood T cell repertoires in COVID-19. For the study at large: Nucleic acid was either cDNA or gDNA, and it came from T cells, B-cell-depleted T cells, or PBMCs.

In the original processing: Reference gene primer amplification gave estimated nucleated cell counts. TCRdb keeps only in-frame clones here, not all; method: immunoSEQ multiplex PCR. Clone size and the V and J calls come from that table; the DNA yielded D and trimming. This table holds under 250,000 clones, about 91% found once. The sample consisted of peripheral blood. This clonotype was sampled from a woman aged 40 to 50 with acute or convalescent COVID-19. The chain recombines TRBV4-1 with TRBJ1-4; D is uncertain. The chain's CDR3 is CASSQDPHATGKVEEKLFF. DNA of the CDR3: TGCGCCAGCAGCCAAGATCCCCACGCGACGGGGAAGGTGGAGGAAAAACTGTTTTTT.